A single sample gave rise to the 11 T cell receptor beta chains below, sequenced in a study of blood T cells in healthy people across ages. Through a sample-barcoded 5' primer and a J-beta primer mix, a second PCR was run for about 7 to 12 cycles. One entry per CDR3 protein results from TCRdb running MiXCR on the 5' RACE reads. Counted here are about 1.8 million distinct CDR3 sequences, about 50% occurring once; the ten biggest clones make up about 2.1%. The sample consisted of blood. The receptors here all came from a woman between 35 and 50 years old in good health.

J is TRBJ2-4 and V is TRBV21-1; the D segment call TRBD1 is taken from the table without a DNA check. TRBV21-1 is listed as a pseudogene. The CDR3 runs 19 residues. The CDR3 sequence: CVSSKALSPGGASKNIQYF. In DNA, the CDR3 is TGTGTCAGCAGCAAAGCGCTTTCGCCCGGGGGCGCGTCCAAAAACATTCAGTACTTC.

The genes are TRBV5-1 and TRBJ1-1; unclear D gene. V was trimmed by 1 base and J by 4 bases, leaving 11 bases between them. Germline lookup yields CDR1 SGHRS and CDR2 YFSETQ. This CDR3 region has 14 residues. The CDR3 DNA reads TGCGCCAGCAGCTTGTCTAGTGTGGGCACTGAAGCTTTCTTT. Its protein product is CASSLSSVGTEAFF.

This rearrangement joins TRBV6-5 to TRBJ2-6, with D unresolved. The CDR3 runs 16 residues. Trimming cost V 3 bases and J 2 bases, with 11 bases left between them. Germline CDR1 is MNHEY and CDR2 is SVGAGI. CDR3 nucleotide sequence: TGTGCCAGCAGTTATGCCCCCGGAGCTGGGGCCAACGTCCTGACTTTC. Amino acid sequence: CASSYAPGAGANVLTF.

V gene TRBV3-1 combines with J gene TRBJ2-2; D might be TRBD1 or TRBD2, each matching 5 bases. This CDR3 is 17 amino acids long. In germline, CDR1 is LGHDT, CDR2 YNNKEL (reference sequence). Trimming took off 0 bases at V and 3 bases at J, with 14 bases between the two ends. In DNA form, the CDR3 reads TGTGCCAGCAGCCAAGATACGGGGCAGGGATACACCGGGGAGCTGTTTTTT. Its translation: CASSQDTGQGYTGELFF.

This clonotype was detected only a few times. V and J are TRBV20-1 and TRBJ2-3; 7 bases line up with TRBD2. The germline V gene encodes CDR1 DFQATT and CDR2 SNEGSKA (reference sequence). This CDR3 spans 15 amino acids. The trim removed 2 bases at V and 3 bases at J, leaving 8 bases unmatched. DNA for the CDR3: TGCAGTGCTAGACCCCAGGGAGGGGTAACAGATACGCAGTATTTT. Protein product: CSARPQGGVTDTQYF.

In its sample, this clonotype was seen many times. CDR3 nucleotides: TGCGCCAGCAGCCAAGATCGGGGTATCGACGAGCAGTACTTC. Translating gives CASSQDRGIDEQYF. The chain links TRBV4-3 to TRBJ2-7, with D maybe TRBD2 (5 bases). Germline assignment: CDR1 LGHNA and CDR2 YSLEER. Trimming shortened V by 0 bases and J by 5 bases, and 11 bases separated the two germline ends. The length of the CDR3 is 14 residues.

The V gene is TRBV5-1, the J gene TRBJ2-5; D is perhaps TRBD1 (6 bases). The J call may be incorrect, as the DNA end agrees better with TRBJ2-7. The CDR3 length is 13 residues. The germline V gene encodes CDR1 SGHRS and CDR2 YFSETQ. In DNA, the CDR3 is TGCGCCAGCAGCTCCAGGGGTAACTACGAGCAGTACTTC. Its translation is CASSSRGNYEQYF.

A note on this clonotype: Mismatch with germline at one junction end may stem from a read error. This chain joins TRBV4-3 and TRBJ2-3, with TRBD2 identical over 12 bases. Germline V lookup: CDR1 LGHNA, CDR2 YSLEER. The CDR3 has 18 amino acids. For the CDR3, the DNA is TGCGCCAGCAGCCAAGAGCCTAGCGGGGGGGCCGGCACAGATGCGCAGTATTTT. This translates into CASSQEPSGGAGTDAQYF.

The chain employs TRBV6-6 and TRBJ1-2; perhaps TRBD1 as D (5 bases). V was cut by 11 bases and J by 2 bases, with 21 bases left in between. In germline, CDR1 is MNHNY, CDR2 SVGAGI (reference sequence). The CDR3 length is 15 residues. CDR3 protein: CAGRDPGQANYGYTF. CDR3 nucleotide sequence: TGTGCCGGGAGGGACCCTGGACAAGCGAACTATGGCTACACCTTC.

CDR3: CASSSLPTTGRGKLFF. The CDR3 nucleotides read TGTGCCAGCAGCTCCCTCCCCACGACAGGTCGCGGAAAACTGTTTTTT. The V call is TRBV7-8, the J call TRBJ1-4; D is possibly TRBD1 (6 bases). Germline lookup yields CDR1 SGHVS and CDR2 FQNEAQ. The CDR3 runs 16 residues. Trimming cost V 4 bases and J 10 bases, with 22 bases left between them.

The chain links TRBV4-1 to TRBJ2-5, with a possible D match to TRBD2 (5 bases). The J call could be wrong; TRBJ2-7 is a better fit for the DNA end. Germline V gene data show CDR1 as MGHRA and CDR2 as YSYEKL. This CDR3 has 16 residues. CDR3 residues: CASSQVAPSLIYEQYF. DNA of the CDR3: TGCGCCAGCAGCCAAGTAGCGCCGTCCCTTATCTACGAGCAGTACTTC.